This passage covers 8 T cell receptor beta chains from one sample sequenced in a study of beta chain features in type 1 diabetes. The sequenced template was cDNA made from the entire isolated RNA. The data were produced by immunoSEQ multiplex PCR, yet TCRdb's version contains in-frame clones alone and is incomplete. The sample comprises approximately 84,000 clones, around a third of which are singletons, and roughly 0.45% rests with the top ten. The sample taken for sequencing was stem cell memory CD4+ T cells from blood. The receptors shown here come from a woman aged 18-29 years in good health.

This clone was observed a handful of times. The chain couples TRBV5-1 to TRBJ2-3; the match to TRBD1 covers 9 bases. The germline V gene has CDR1 SGHRS and CDR2 YFSETQ. The CDR3 extends over 17 amino acids. V lost 0 bases to trimming and J lost 4 bases; unmatched junction nucleotides: 9. CDR3 amino acids: CASSLVGTGNAADTQYF. The CDR3 DNA is TGCGCCAGCAGCTTGGTGGGGACAGGGAATGCCGCAGATACGCAGTATTTT.

This clone was seen more than once but under ten times. The chain carries TRBV6-5 and TRBJ2-7; D gene unclear. The CDR3 is 12 amino acids. V was pared by 0 bases and J by 7 bases, with 7 bases between. In germline, CDR1 is MNHEY, CDR2 SVGAGI. For the CDR3, the DNA is TGTGCCAGCAGTTACTCTTCAGGAGAGCAGTACTTC. It codes for CASSYSSGEQYF.

The chain has TRBV25-1 and TRBJ2-7; a possible D gene is TRBD1 (6 bases). V was shortened by 6 bases and J by 5 bases, with 14 bases between the two germline ends. The CDR3 covers 13 residues. Germline CDR1 MGHDK, CDR2 SYGVNS. The CDR3 region is CASRGQYYNEQYF. In DNA form, the CDR3 reads TGTGCCAGCAGAGGACAGTACTATAACGAGCAGTACTTC.

J is TRBJ1-2 and V is TRBV6-6; D is perhaps TRBD1 (5 bases). V shed 2 bases and J shed 0 bases, with 13 bases lying between them. Germline V gene sequence: CDR1 MNHNY, CDR2 SVGAGI (reference sequence). The CDR3 is 16 amino acids. The CDR3 DNA reads as TGTGCCAGCAGTTACCGGACATCCCATTCTAACTATGGCTACACCTTC. Translating gives CASSYRTSHSNYGYTF.

The chain employs TRBV7-2 and TRBJ2-2; tentative D call: TRBD2 (6 bases). CDR1 SGHTA and CDR2 FQGNSA come from the germline V gene. The V end was cut by 1 base, the J end by 9 bases, with 15 bases between. There are 15 residues in the CDR3. CDR3 coding DNA: TGTGCCAGCAGCTTAGAACTAGCTGGGAGCAGGGAGCTGTTTTTT. Translating gives CASSLELAGSRELFF.

The chain combines TRBV15 with TRBJ2-6; TRBD2 is a possible D gene (5 bases). Per the germline V gene, CDR1 is LNHNV and CDR2 is YYDKDF (reference sequence). Trimming cost V 2 bases and J 0 bases, with 17 bases left between them. The CDR3 sequence is 19 residues long. The CDR3 bases are TGTGCCACCAGCAGATCTCTACGGACGGGGAGCTCTGGGGCCAACGTCCTGACTTTC. It translates to CATSRSLRTGSSGANVLTF.

J is TRBJ2-3 and V is TRBV19; D not resolved. Germline V lookup: CDR1 LNHDA, CDR2 SQIVND (reference sequence). V lost 5 bases and J 1 base, leaving 13 bases between the germline ends. The CDR3 consists of 15 residues. The CDR3 bases are TGTGCCAGTAGTGCGGAGTCCCTGCGCACAGATACGCAGTATTTT. Translating gives CASSAESLRTDTQYF.

About this clone: It is unclear where the CDR3 begins or ends on the DNA, so no DNA is shown, and the CDR3 is as TCRdb lists it. The CDR3: CASSFLSGSCFF. The chain combines TRBV27 with TRBJ2-2; no check of the table's D call, TRBD2, against the DNA was made. The CDR3 is made up of 12 amino acids, end residues included. The germline CDR1 and CDR2 sequences are MNHEY and SMNVEV (reference sequence).